The 25 T cell receptor beta chains below were found in one sample sequenced in a study of T cell repertoires in cytomegalovirus infection (dated by TCRdb to about 2019). The instrument was an Illumina HiSeq 1500. TCRdb reanalyzed the raw reads on its own, using fastp at Q25 for trimming and MiXCR for clone calling, and kept in-frame beta chains. Each CDR3 protein gets just one entry, which takes the most common genes and DNA from the rows behind it. This sample has 600,000 to 700,000 distinct CDR3 sequences in its table, and around 30% of those were observed once. The ten largest clones capture roughly 18% of the sample. What this sample's treatment or condition label stands for: in vitro stimulation with specific CMV peptide epitopes to enrich CMV-specific T cells. These receptors' targets are unknown. The material was cultured PBMCs, obtained from culture after CMV antigen stimulation. These receptors were obtained from a human donor in good health (CMV status not recorded). Some clones in this sample may be carry-over from other donors' samples.

The V gene is TRBV27, the J gene TRBJ2-1; TRBD1 or TRBD2 may be the D gene (5 bases each). The CDR3 extends over 13 amino acids. CDR1 and CDR2 (germline): MNHEY, SMNVEV (reference sequence). V dropped 8 bases and J dropped 5 bases, with 13 bases sitting between them. The CDR3, as DNA: TGTGCCAGCCGACGGGACCTAAACAATGAGCAGTTCTTC. This encodes CASRRDLNNEQFF.

V is TRBV5-1 and J is TRBJ1-1, with 8 nucleotides matching TRBD1. After removal of 3 bases from V and 5 bases from J, the junction contained 6 bases not matched to a gene. CDR1 and CDR2 (germline): SGHRS, YFSETQ. The CDR3 runs to 14 residues. For the CDR3, the DNA is TGCGCCAGCAGCTCACGGACAGGGCAAACTGAAGCTTTCTTT. Translated: CASSSRTGQTEAFF.

This chain connects TRBV4-2 to TRBJ2-3; 14 positions match TRBD2. Looked up from germline, CDR1 is LGHNA and CDR2 is YNFKEQ. This CDR3 is built from 18 residues. Germline trimming cut 0 bases from V and 5 bases from J; bases unmatched to any gene: 7. The CDR3 DNA is TGTGCCAGCAGCCAAGACCCGACTAGCGGGGGGGCGTTAGATACGCAGTATTTT. Translated, it gives CASSQDPTSGGALDTQYF.

The genes are TRBV12-5 and TRBJ2-5; D may be TRBD1 or TRBD2 (6 bases each). The CDR3 is made up of 14 amino acids. In germline, CDR1 is LGHNT, CDR2 FRNRAP. Trimming removed 6 bases from V and 5 bases from J, with 16 bases in between. CDR3 residues: CASGPPGAPETQYF. CDR3 DNA: TGTGCTAGTGGCCCACCGGGGGCCCCGGAGACCCAGTACTTC.

This clonotype was seen many times. This chain links TRBV7-2 with TRBJ1-1; 9 bases agree with TRBD1. Germline V gene lookup returns CDR1 SGHTA and CDR2 FQGNSA. There are 15 residues in the CDR3. With 2 bases clipped from V and 4 bases from J, the junction kept 5 bases outside the gene matches. CDR3 residues: CASSLRGTGSTEAFF. CDR3 bases: TGTGCCAGCAGCTTACGAGGGACAGGGTCCACTGAAGCTTTCTTT.

J is TRBJ2-1 and V is TRBV19; TRBD2 matches at 7 bases. The ends lost 7 bases at V and 6 bases at J; junction bases unmatched: 3. Per germline, CDR1 LNHDA and CDR2 SQIVND (reference sequence). CDR3 length equals 12 residues. The CDR3 coding sequence is TGTGCCAGTATGTGGGGGGGCAATGAGCAGTTCTTC. This sequence encodes CASMWGGNEQFF. The full variable domain, in which reference TRBV19 and TRBJ2-1 provide the parts outside the CDR3, is DGGITQSPKYLFRKEGQNVTLSCEQNLNHDAMYWYRQDPGQGLRLIYYSQIVNDFQKGDIAEGYSVSREKKESFPLTVTSAQKNPTAFYLCASMWGGNEQFFGPGTRLTVL.

This clonotype has just a few counts. This chain uses TRBV7-2 with TRBJ2-2, with 7 nucleotides matching TRBD2. Trimming removed 5 bases from V and 6 bases from J; junction bases left unmatched: 6. There are 14 residues in the CDR3. The germline gives CDR1 SGHTA, CDR2 FQGNSA. The CDR3 protein is CASSRGLLPGELFF. The CDR3, as DNA: TGTGCCAGCAGCCGGGGACTACTACCCGGGGAGCTGTTTTTT.

In its sample, this clonotype was seen many times. This chain uses TRBV7-2 with TRBJ2-7; D unclear. The CDR3 runs to 11 residues. Deletions cut 3 bases from V and 5 bases from J, with 5 bases between. Germline CDR1 is SGHTA and CDR2 is FQGNSA. CDR3 in amino acids: CASSFRHEQYF. The DNA of the CDR3 is TGTGCCAGCAGCTTTAGACACGAGCAGTACTTC.

The rearrangement uses TRBV28 and TRBJ2-1; D not certain. Trimming left V 8 bases short and J 3 bases short, with 11 bases between. The CDR3 covers 13 residues. Germline V CDR1 and CDR2: MDHEN, SYDVKM. The CDR3 spells CASPLAGYNEQFF. The DNA for the CDR3 is TGTGCCAGCCCGTTGGCTGGCTACAATGAGCAGTTCTTC. Based on the CDR3 plus reference TRBV28 and TRBJ2-1, the full variable domain is DVKVTQSSRYLVKRTGEKVFLECVQDMDHENMFWYRQDPGLGLRLIYFSYDVKMKEKGDIPEGYSVSREKKERFSLILESASTNQTSMYLCASPLAGYNEQFFGPGTRLTVL.

This clonotype was observed a handful of times. J is TRBJ2-3 and V is TRBV6-1; tentatively, D is TRBD2 (6 bases). Trimming took off 4 bases at V and 0 bases at J, with 8 bases between the two ends. The CDR3 totals 14 residues. CDR1 and CDR2 (germline): MNHNS, SASEGT. Written as DNA, the CDR3 is TGTGCCAGCAGTGGGGGGGTGAGCACAGATACGCAGTATTTT. Translated, it gives CASSGGVSTDTQYF.

The chain is built from TRBV15 and TRBJ2-7, with 7 bases aligning to TRBD1. After removal of 0 bases from V and 3 bases from J, the junction contained 5 bases not matched to a gene. This CDR3 has 15 residues. The germline gives CDR1 LNHNV, CDR2 YYDKDF (reference sequence). The CDR3 nucleotides read TGTGCCACCAGCAGAGATGGGGGACAGCACTACGAGCAGTACTTC. This gives the protein CATSRDGGQHYEQYF.

This clonotype was recorded a few times. V and J are TRBV5-4 and TRBJ2-5; 10 bases are a match to TRBD2. The J segment lost 7 bases and the V segment lost 4 bases, leaving 13 bases of the junction unmatched. CDR1 is SGHNT and CDR2 is YYREEE in the germline V gene (reference sequence). This CDR3 is 16 amino acids long. The CDR3, as DNA: TGTGCCAGCAGCCATCCTGGACTAGCGGCAAAGGTGACCCAGTACTTC. It encodes CASSHPGLAAKVTQYF.

This clonotype has only a few counts. This chain uses TRBV12-3 or TRBV12-4 with TRBJ1-1, with D hard to call. Trimming stripped 0 bases from V and 4 bases from J, with 9 bases between. CDR3 length: 14 residues. The CDR3 sequence: CASSLALRLTEAFF. For the CDR3, the DNA is TGTGCCAGCAGTTTAGCGTTACGGCTCACTGAAGCTTTCTTT.

This clonotype was seen only a few times. This chain uses TRBV20-1 with TRBJ2-7; D is ambiguous. V lost 0 bases and J lost 2, with 11 bases in between. The length of the CDR3 is 14 residues. CDR1 is DFQATT, CDR2 SNEGSKA, per germline (reference sequence). For the CDR3, the DNA is TGCAGTGCTAGAGATGGGCCCGGCGCCTACGAGCAGTACTTC. Amino acids: CSARDGPGAYEQYF.

This clonotype turned up a few times. The chain has TRBV7-6 and TRBJ2-3, with 12 positions matching TRBD2. The CDR3 is 16 amino acids. Germline V gene sequence: CDR1 SGHVS, CDR2 FNYEAQ. The ends lost 1 base at V and 5 bases at J; junction bases unmatched: 4. The CDR3 reads CASSLGTSGARDTQYF. CDR3 DNA sequence: TGTGCCAGCAGCTTAGGGACTAGCGGGGCTCGAGATACGCAGTATTTT.

This clonotype was seen a handful of times. The rearrangement joins TRBV20-1 to TRBJ2-2; D remains unclear. V lost 3 bases, J lost 0 bases, and 8 bases lay in between. The germline V gene encodes CDR1 DFQATT and CDR2 SNEGSKA (reference sequence). This CDR3 spans 14 amino acids. CDR3 sequence (DNA): TGCAGTGCTAGGGCCTATACGAACACCGGGGAGCTGTTTTTT. Residues: CSARAYTNTGELFF.

V gene TRBV3-1 combines with J gene TRBJ1-4, with TRBD1 identical over 9 bases. J lost 7 bases, V lost 1 base, and 19 bases had no gene match. CDR1 and CDR2 (germline): LGHDT, YNNKEL (reference sequence). The CDR3 runs to 20 residues. CDR3 DNA sequence: TGTGCCAGCAGCCAAGGGCTTCCGGGACAGGGATGGACGGGGTCTGAAAAACTGTTTTTT. As protein: CASSQGLPGQGWTGSEKLFF.

In this sample, this clonotype turned up a few times. The chain employs TRBV20-1 and TRBJ1-1; no firm D call. The germline V and J ends were trimmed by 7 bases and 6 bases, with 24 bases remaining between them. The CDR3 loop spans 15 amino acids. The V gene's germline CDR1 is DFQATT and CDR2 SNEGSKA (reference sequence). CDR3 in amino acids: CSVLISAGVYSEAFF. CDR3 DNA sequence: TGCAGTGTATTGATCAGTGCAGGCGTATACTCTGAAGCTTTCTTT.

This clonotype was found a few times. The chain recombines TRBV10-3 with TRBJ2-1; D might be TRBD1 or TRBD2, each matching 5 bases. Germline lookup yields CDR1 ENHRY and CDR2 SYGVKD. There are 12 residues in the CDR3. Deletions cut 10 bases from V and 9 bases from J, with 16 bases between. In DNA, the CDR3 is TGTGCCACTGGGGCCCCACGGGGTGAGCAGTTCTTC. This encodes CATGAPRGEQFF.

This chain links TRBV7-8 with TRBJ2-5; D is perhaps TRBD2 (5 bases). The CDR3 contains 14 residues. Germline CDR1 is SGHVS and CDR2 is FQNEAQ. Trimming stripped 5 bases from V and 5 bases from J, with 15 bases between. Written as DNA, the CDR3 is TGTGCCAGCAGCGGTAGCGTGTCGAGGGAGACCCAGTACTTC. It codes for CASSGSVSRETQYF.

The V call is TRBV27, the J call TRBJ2-1; 11 bases map to TRBD2. CDR1 and CDR2 from the germline V gene are MNHEY and SMNVEV (reference sequence). The CDR3 runs 15 residues. The ends lost 2 bases at V and 7 bases at J; junction bases unmatched: 4. The chain's CDR3 is CASSLTSGRVNEQFF. In DNA, the CDR3 is TGTGCCAGCAGTTTAACTAGCGGGAGAGTGAATGAGCAGTTCTTC.

The gene calls are TRBV7-6 and TRBJ2-5; 9 bases are shared with TRBD2. There are 16 residues in the CDR3. In germline, CDR1 is SGHVS, CDR2 FNYEAQ. Trimming at V came to 3 bases and at J to 0 bases, leaving 5 bases not matched to a gene. The CDR3 region is CASSFHPSGDQETQYF. DNA of the CDR3: TGTGCCAGCAGCTTCCATCCTAGCGGGGACCAAGAGACCCAGTACTTC.

The chain carries TRBV6-2 or TRBV6-3 and TRBJ2-3, with 7 bases lining up with TRBD1. CDR3 length equals 14 residues. After removal of 5 bases from V and 1 base from J, the junction contained 3 bases not matched to a gene. Germline CDR1 reads MNHEY; CDR2 reads SVGEGT. The chain's CDR3 is CASSEDRRTDTQYF. In DNA, the CDR3 is TGTGCCAGCAGTGAGGACAGGCGCACAGATACGCAGTATTTT.

This clonotype was found a few times. The chain combines TRBV28 with TRBJ1-2; 7 bases are shared with TRBD1. CDR1 MDHEN and CDR2 SYDVKM come from the germline V gene. This CDR3 contains 14 residues. The V gene end was trimmed by 7 bases and the J gene end by 11 bases; junction bases not matched to a gene: 16. In nucleotides, the CDR3 is TGTGCCAGCAAGGCGGGGCAGGGGGGTTATACTTACACCTTC. Its protein product is CASKAGQGGYTYTF.

The V gene is TRBV7-9, the J gene TRBJ2-5, with 9 bases aligning to TRBD1. The germline gives CDR1 SEHNR, CDR2 FQNEAQ (reference sequence). CDR3 length: 15 residues. The trim removed 3 bases at V and 5 bases at J, leaving 7 bases unmatched. CDR3 sequence reads: CASSFGQGREETQYF. As DNA, the CDR3 is TGTGCCAGCAGCTTCGGACAGGGGAGGGAGGAGACCCAGTACTTC.